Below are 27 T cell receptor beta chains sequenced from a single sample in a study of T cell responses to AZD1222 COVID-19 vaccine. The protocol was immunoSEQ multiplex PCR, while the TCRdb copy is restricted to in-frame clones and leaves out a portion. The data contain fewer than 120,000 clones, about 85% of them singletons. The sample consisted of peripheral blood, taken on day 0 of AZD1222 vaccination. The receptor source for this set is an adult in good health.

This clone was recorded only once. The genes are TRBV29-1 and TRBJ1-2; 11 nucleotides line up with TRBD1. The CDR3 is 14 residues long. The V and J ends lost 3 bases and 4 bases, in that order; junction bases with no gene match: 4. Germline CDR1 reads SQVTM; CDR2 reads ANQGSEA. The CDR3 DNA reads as TGCAGCGTTGACCGGGGACAGGGGGGCTATGGCTACACCTTC. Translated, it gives CSVDRGQGGYGYTF.

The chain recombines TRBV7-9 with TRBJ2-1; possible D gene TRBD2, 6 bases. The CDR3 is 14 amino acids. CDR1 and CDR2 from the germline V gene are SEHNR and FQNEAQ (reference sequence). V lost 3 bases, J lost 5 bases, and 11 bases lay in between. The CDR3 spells CASSLGLSNNEQFF. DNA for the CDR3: TGTGCCAGCAGCTTGGGACTCTCAAACAATGAGCAGTTCTTC.

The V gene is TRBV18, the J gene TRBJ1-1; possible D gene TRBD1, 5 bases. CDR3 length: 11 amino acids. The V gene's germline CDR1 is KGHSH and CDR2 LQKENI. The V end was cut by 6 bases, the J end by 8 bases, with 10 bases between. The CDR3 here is CASSPGEEAFF. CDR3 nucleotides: TGTGCCAGCTCCCCGGGGGAGGAAGCTTTCTTT.

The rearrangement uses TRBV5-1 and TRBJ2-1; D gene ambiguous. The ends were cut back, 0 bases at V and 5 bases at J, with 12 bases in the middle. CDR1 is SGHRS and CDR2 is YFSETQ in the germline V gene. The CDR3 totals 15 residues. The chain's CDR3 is CASSLEPGQDNEQFF. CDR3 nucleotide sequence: TGCGCCAGCAGCTTGGAACCGGGTCAGGACAATGAGCAGTTCTTC.

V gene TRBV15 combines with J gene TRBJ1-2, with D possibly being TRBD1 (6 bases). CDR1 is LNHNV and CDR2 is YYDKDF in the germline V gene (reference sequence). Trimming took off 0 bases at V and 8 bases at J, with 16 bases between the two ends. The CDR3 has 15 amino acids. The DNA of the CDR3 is TGTGCCACCAGCAGAGATCCCCCGGGGGCGAGAGGCTACACCTTC. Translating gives CATSRDPPGARGYTF.

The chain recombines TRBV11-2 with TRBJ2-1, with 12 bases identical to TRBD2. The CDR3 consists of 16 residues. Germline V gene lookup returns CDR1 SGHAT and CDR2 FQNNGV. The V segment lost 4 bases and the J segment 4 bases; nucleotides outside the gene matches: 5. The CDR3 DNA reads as TGTGCCAGCAGCTCTACTAGCGGGGGGAAATACAATGAGCAGTTCTTC. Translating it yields CASSSTSGGKYNEQFF.

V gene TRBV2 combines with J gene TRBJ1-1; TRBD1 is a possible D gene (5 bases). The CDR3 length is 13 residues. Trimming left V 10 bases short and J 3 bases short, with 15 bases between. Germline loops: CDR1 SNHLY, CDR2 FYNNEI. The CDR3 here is CATSGGGHTEAFF. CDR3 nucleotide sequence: TGTGCCACCAGCGGGGGGGGACACACTGAAGCTTTCTTT.

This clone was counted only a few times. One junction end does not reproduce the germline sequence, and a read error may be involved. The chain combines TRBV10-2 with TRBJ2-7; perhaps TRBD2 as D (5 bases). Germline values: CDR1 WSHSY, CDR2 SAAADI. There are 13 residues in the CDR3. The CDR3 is CASSEEGSSEQYF. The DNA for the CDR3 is TGCGCCAGCAGTGAGGAGGGTTCCTCCGAGCAGTACTTC.

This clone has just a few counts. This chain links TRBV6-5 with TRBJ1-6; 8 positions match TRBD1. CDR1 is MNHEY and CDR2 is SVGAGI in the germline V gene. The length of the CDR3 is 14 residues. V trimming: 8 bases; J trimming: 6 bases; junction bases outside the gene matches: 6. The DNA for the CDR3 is TGTGCCAGCGGGCAGGGGGCGGGTAATTCACCCCTCCACTTT. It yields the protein CASGQGAGNSPLHF.

The DNA of the CDR3 is TGTGCCAGCAGCCGACAGGGGGCTCGAGCTTTCTTT. It translates to CASSRQGARAFF. V gene TRBV13 combines with J gene TRBJ1-1; 10 nucleotides agree with TRBD1. With V trimmed by 5 bases and J by 10 bases, 4 bases remained unmatched. CDR1 and CDR2 from the germline V gene are PRHDT and FYEKMQ (reference sequence). The CDR3 is 12 residues long. Based on the CDR3 plus reference TRBV13 and TRBJ1-1, the full variable domain is AAGVIQSPRHLIKEKRETATLKCYPIPRHDTVYWYQQGPGQDPQFLISFYEKMQSDKGSIPDRFSAQQFSDYHSELNMSSLELGDSALYFCASSRQGARAFFGQGTRLTVV.

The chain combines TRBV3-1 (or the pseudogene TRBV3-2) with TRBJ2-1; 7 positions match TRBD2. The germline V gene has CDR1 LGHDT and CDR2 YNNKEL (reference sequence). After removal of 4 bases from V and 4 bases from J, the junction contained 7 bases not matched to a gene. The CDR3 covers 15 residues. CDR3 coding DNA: TGTGCCAGCAGCCCACTCCGCGGGGGTTACAATGAGCAGTTCTTC. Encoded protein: CASSPLRGGYNEQFF.

CDR3 region: CASSLRDGGYEQYF. CDR3 sequence (DNA): TGTGCCAGCAGCCTCCGGGACGGTGGCTACGAGCAGTACTTC. V usage is TRBV7-9 and J usage is TRBJ2-7; D could derive from TRBD1 or TRBD2 (5 bases each). V lost 5 bases to trimming and J lost 3 bases, with 14 bases between them. Per germline, CDR1 SEHNR and CDR2 FQNEAQ (reference sequence). The CDR3 loop spans 14 amino acids.

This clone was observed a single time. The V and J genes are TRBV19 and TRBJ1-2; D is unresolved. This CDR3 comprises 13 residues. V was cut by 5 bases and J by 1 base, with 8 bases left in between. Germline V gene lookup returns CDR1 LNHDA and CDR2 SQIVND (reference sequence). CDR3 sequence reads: CASSYPGNYGYTF. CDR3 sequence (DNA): TGTGCCAGTAGTTATCCGGGTAACTATGGCTACACCTTC.

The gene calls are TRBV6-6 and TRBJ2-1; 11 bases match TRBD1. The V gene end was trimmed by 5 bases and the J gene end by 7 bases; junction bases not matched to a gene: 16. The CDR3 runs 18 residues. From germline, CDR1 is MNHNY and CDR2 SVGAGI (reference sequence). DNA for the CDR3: TGTGCCAGCAGTCGCATAAATATCGGACAGGGGGCGGGTAATGAGCAGTTCTTC. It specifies CASSRINIGQGAGNEQFF.

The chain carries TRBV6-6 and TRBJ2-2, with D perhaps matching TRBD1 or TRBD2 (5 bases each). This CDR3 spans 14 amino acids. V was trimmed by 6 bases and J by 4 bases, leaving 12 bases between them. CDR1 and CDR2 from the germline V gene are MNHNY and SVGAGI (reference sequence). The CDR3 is CASSLQGTTGELFF. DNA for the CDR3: TGTGCCAGCAGCTTACAAGGGACCACCGGGGAGCTGTTTTTT.

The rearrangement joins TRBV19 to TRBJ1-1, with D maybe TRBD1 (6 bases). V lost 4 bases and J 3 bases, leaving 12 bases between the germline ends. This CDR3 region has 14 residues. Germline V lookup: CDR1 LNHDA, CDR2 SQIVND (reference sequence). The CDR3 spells CASSRGGSDTEAFF. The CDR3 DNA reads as TGTGCCAGTAGTAGGGGGGGCTCGGACACTGAAGCTTTCTTT.

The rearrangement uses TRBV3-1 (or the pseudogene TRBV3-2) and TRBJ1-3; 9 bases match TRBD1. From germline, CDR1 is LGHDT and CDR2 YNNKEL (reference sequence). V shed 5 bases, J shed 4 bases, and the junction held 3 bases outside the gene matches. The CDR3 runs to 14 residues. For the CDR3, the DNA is TGTGCCAGCAGCGGAGGGACAGGGGGAAACACCATATATTTT. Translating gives CASSGGTGGNTIYF.

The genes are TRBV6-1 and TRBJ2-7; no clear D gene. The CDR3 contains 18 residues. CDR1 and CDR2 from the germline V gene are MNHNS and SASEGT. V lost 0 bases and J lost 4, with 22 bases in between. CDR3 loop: CASSEAIVPRADAYEQYF. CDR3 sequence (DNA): TGTGCCAGCAGTGAAGCAATTGTTCCTAGAGCCGACGCATACGAGCAGTACTTC.

The CDR3 loop is CATPSGTGSHTQYF. The CDR3 DNA reads TGTGCCACACCCTCCGGAACAGGGTCTCATACGCAGTATTTT. The chain employs TRBV2 and TRBJ2-3, with a possible D match to TRBD1 (6 bases). The V gene lost 10 bases and the J gene lost 7 bases, with 21 bases spanning the gap. The length of the CDR3 is 14 residues. Germline assignment: CDR1 SNHLY and CDR2 FYNNEI.

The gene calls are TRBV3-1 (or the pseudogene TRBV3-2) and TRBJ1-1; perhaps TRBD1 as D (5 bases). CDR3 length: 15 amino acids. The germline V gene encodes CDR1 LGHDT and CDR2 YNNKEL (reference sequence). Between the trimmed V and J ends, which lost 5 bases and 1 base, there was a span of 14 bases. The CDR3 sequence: CASSLDPGGNTEAFF. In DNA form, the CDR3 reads TGTGCCAGCAGCTTGGACCCTGGGGGGAACACTGAAGCTTTCTTT.

DNA for the CDR3: TGTGCCAGCAGCTCCGGACAGGGCCACAATGAGCAGTTCTTC. Protein sequence: CASSSGQGHNEQFF. The rearrangement joins TRBV7-3 to TRBJ2-1; the match to TRBD1 covers 8 bases. The V and J ends lost 4 bases and 5 bases, in that order; junction bases with no gene match: 4. The CDR3 has 14 amino acids. CDR1 and CDR2 from the germline V gene are SGHTA and FQGTGA. The full variable domain, rest sourced from reference TRBV7-3 and TRBJ2-1, is GAGVSQTPSNKVTEKGKYVELRCDPISGHTALYWYRQSLGQGPEFLIYFQGTGAADDSGLPNDRFFAVRPEGSVSTLKIQRTERGDSAVYLCASSSGQGHNEQFFGPGTRLTVL.

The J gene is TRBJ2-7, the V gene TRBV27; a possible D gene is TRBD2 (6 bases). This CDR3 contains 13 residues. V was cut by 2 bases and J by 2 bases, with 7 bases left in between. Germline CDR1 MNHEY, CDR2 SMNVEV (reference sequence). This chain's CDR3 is CASSLGGTYEQYF. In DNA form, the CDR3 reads TGTGCCAGCAGTTTAGGAGGGACCTACGAGCAGTACTTC.

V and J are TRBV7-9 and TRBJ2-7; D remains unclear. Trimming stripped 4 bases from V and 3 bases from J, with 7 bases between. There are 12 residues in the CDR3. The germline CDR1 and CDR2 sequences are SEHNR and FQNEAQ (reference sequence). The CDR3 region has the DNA TGTGCCAGCAGCTCGGTCAGCTACGAGCAGTACTTC. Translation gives CASSSVSYEQYF.

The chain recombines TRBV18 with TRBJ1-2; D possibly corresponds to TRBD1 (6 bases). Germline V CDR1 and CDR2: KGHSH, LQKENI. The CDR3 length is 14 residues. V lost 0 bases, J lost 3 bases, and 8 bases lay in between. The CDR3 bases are TGTGCCAGCTCACCACCGGCAGGGGACTATGGCTACACCTTC. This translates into CASSPPAGDYGYTF.

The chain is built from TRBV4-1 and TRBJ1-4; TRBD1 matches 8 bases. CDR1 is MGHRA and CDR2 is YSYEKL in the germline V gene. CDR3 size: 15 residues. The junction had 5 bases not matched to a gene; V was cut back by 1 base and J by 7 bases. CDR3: CASSQGGTGGEKLFF. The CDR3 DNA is TGCGCCAGCAGCCAAGGTGGAACAGGGGGTGAAAAACTGTTTTTT.

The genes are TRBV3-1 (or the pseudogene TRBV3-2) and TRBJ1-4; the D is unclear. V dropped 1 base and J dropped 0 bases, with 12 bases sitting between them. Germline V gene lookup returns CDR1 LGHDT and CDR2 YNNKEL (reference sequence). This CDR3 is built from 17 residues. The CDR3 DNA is TGTGCCAGCAGCCAAGTTGTAGGACTACCAACTAATGAAAAACTGTTTTTT. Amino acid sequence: CASSQVVGLPTNEKLFF.

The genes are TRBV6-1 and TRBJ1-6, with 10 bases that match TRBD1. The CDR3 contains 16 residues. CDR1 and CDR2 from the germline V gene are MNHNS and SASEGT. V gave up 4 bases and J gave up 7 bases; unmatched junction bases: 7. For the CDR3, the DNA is TGTGCCAGCAGTGCCCAGACAGGGGGCTGGAATTCACCCCTCCACTTT. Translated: CASSAQTGGWNSPLHF.